This TCR beta chain was sequenced for a study of T cell responses to AZD1222 COVID-19 vaccine. This clone was picked up one time. TCRdb's copy holds only in-frame clones and misses some; the assay was immunoSEQ multiplex PCR. The table lists 100,000 to 150,000 clones, around 90% of them singletons, with 5% to 5.5% in the top ten. From germline, CDR1 is LGHDT and CDR2 YNNKEL (reference sequence). CDR3 length: 13 residues. V lost 6 bases and J 2 bases, leaving 8 bases between the germline ends. The sample in question was peripheral blood, obtained on day 0 of AZD1222 vaccination. The receptor comes from an adult in good health. V and J are TRBV3-1 (or the pseudogene TRBV3-2) and TRBJ2-4; D may be TRBD2 (5 bases). The CDR3 sequence: CASSLASKNIQYF. CDR3 DNA: TGTGCCAGCAGTTTAGCGTCCAAAAACATTCAGTACTTC.